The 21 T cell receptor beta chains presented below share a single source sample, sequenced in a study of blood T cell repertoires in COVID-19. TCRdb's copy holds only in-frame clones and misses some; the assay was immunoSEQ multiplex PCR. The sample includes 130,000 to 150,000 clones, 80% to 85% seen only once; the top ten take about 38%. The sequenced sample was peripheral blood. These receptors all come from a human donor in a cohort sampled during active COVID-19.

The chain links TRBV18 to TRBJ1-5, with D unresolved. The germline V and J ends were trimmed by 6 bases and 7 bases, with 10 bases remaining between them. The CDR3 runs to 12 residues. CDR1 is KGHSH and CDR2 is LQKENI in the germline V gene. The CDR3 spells CASSHKNQPQHF. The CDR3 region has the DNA TGTGCCAGCTCTCACAAAAACCAGCCCCAGCATTTT.

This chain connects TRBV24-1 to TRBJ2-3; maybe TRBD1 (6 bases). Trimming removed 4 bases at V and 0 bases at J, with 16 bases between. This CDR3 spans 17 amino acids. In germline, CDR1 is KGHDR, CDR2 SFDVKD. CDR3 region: CATSDTNTGSSTDTQYF. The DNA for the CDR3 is TGTGCCACCAGTGACACTAATACAGGGTCTAGCACAGATACGCAGTATTTT.

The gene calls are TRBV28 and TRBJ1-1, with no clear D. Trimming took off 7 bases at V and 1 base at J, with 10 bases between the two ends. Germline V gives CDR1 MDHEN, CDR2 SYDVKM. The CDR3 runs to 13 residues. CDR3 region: CASTSVPNTEAFF. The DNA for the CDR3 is TGTGCCAGCACCTCTGTCCCGAACACTGAAGCTTTCTTT.

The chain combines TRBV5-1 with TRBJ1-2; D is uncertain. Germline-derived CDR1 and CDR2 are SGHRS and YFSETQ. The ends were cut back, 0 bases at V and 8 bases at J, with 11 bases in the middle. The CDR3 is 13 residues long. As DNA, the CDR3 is TGCGCCAGCAGCTTGGAACGGGGAGAAGGCTACACCTTC. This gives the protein CASSLERGEGYTF. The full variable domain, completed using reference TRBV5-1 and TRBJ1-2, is KAGVTQTPRYLIKTRGQQVTLSCSPISGHRSVSWYQQTPGQGLQFLFEYFSETQRNKGNFPGRFSGRQFSNSRSEMNVSTLELGDSALYLCASSLERGEGYTFGSGTRLTVV.

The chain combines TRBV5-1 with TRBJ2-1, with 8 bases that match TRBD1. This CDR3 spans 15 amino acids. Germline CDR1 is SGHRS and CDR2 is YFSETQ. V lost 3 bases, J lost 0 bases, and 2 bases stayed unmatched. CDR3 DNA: TGCGCCAGCAGCTCCGGACAGGGCTCCTACAATGAGCAGTTCTTC. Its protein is CASSSGQGSYNEQFF.

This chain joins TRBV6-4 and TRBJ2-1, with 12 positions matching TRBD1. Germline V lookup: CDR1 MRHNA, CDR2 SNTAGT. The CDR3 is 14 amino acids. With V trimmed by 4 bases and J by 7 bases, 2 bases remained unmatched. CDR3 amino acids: CASSAGQGANEQFF. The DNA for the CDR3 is TGTGCCAGCAGTGCGGGACAGGGGGCGAATGAGCAGTTCTTC.

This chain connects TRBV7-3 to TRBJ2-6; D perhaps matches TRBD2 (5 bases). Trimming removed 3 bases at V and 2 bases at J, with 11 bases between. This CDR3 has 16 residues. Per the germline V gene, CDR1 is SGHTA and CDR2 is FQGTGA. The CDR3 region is CASSLAAGPGANVLTF. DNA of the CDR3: TGTGCCAGCAGCTTGGCGGCGGGCCCTGGGGCCAACGTCCTGACTTTC. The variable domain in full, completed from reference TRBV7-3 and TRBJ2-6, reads GAGVSQTPSNKVTEKGKYVELRCDPISGHTALYWYRQSLGQGPEFLIYFQGTGAADDSGLPNDRFFAVRPEGSVSTLKIQRTERGDSAVYLCASSLAAGPGANVLTFGAGSRLTVL.

The DNA of the CDR3 is TGTGCCAGCAGCTTCGACAGTGAAGCTTTCTTT. Translating it yields CASSFDSEAFF. The chain uses TRBV7-8 and TRBJ1-1; weak D call: TRBD1 (5 bases). Looked up from germline, CDR1 is SGHVS and CDR2 is FQNEAQ. Trimming took 3 bases from V and 7 from J, leaving 6 bases between them. This CDR3 is built from 11 residues.

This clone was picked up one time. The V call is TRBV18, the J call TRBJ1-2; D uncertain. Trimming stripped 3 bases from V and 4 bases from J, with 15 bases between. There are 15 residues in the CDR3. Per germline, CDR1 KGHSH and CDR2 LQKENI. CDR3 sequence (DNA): TGTGCCAGCTCACCCCCGGCCCGCGGGGTCTATGGCTACACCTTC. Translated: CASSPPARGVYGYTF.

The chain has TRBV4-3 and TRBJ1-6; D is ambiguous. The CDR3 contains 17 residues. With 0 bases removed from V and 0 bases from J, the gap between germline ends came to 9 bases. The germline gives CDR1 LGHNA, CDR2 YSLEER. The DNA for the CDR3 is TGCGCCAGCAGCCAAGAAGAGGTTAGCTCCTATAATTCACCCCTCCACTTT. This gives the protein CASSQEEVSSYNSPLHF.

The CDR3 protein is CASSRTGMSTEAFF. CDR3 nucleotide sequence: TGTGCCAGCAGTAGAACAGGGATGAGCACTGAAGCTTTCTTT. The rearrangement links TRBV6-5 to TRBJ1-1; maybe TRBD1 (6 bases). This CDR3 contains 14 residues. The germline V gene encodes CDR1 MNHEY and CDR2 SVGAGI. Between the trimmed V and J ends, which lost 5 bases and 4 bases, there was a span of 14 bases.

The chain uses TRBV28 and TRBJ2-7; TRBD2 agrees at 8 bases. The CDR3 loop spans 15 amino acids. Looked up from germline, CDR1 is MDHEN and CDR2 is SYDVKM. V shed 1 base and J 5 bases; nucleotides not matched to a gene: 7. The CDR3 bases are TGTGCCAGCAGTTTATCGGGGGGGCTGTCCCACGAGCAGTACTTC. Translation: CASSLSGGLSHEQYF.

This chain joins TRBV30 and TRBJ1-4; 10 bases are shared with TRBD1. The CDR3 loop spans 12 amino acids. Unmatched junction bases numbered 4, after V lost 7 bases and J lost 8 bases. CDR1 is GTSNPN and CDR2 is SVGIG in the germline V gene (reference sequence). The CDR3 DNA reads TGTGCCTTTATGGGACAGGGGGAAAAACTGTTTTTT. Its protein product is CAFMGQGEKLFF.

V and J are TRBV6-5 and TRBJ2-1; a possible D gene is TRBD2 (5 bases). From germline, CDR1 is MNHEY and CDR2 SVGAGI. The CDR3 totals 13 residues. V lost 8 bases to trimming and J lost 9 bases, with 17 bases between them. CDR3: CASGSYTMIEQFF. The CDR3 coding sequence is TGTGCCAGCGGGAGTTATACAATGATTGAGCAGTTCTTC.

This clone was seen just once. The CDR3 sequence is CASRAATYNEQFF. In DNA form, the CDR3 reads TGTGCCAGCAGAGCCGCGACCTACAATGAGCAGTTCTTC. This chain links TRBV27 with TRBJ2-1, with D unresolved. Germline loops: CDR1 MNHEY, CDR2 SMNVEV (reference sequence). The CDR3 is 13 amino acids. Deletions cut 6 bases from V and 2 bases from J, with 8 bases between.

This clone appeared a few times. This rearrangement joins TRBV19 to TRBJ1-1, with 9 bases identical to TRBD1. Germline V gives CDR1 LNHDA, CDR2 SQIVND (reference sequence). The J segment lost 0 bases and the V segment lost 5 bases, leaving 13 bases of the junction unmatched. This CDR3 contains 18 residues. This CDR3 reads CASSFYRGQVDVNTEAFF. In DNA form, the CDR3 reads TGTGCCAGTAGTTTCTACAGGGGGCAGGTTGACGTGAACACTGAAGCTTTCTTT.

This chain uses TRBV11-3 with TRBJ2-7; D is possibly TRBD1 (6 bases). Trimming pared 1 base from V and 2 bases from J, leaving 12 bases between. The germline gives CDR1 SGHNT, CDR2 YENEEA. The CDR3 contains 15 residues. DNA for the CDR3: TGTGCCAGCAGCTTAGCAGACAGGACGACCTACGAGCAGTACTTC. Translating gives CASSLADRTTYEQYF.

CDR3 protein: CASSPFPGEDNEQFF. The CDR3 bases are TGTGCCAGCAGTCCCTTTCCGGGGGAAGACAATGAGCAGTTCTTC. The chain is built from TRBV28 and TRBJ2-1; tentative D call: TRBD2 (6 bases). This CDR3 contains 15 residues. Germline CDR1 reads MDHEN; CDR2 reads SYDVKM. V gave up 5 bases and J gave up 5 bases, with 16 bases separating them.

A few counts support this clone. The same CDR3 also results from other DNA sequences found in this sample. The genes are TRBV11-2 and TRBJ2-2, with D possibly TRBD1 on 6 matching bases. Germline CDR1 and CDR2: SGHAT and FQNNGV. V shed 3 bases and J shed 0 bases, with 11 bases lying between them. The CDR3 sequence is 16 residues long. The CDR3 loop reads CASSLTGLTNTGELFF. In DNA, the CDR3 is TGTGCCAGCAGCTTGACAGGACTTACGAACACCGGGGAGCTGTTTTTT.

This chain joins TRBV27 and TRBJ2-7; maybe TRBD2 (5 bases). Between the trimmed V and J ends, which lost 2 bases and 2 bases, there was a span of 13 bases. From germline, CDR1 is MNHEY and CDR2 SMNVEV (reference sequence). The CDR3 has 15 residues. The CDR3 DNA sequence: TGTGCCAGCAGTTTAGGAGACGGGATCGCCTACGAGCAGTACTTC. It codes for CASSLGDGIAYEQYF.

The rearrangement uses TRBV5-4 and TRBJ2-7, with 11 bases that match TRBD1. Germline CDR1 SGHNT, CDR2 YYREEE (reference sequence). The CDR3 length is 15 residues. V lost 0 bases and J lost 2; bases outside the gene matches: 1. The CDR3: CASSLEGQGAYEQYF. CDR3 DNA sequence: TGTGCCAGCAGCTTGGAGGGACAGGGGGCCTACGAGCAGTACTTC.